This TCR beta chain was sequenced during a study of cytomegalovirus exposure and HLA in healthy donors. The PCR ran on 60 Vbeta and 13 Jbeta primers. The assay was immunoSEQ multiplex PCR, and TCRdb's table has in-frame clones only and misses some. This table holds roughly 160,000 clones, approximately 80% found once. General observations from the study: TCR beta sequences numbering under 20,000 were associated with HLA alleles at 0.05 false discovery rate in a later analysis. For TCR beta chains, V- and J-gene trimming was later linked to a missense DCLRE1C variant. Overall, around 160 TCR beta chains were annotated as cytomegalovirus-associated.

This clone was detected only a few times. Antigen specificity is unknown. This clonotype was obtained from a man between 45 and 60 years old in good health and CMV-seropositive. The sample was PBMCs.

CDR3 amino acids: CASSLAGQGSSPQHF. The CDR3 DNA reads TGCGCCAGCAGCTTGGCCGGTCAGGGTTCGTCGCCCCAGCATTTT. The chain uses TRBV5-1 and TRBJ1-5; D is possibly TRBD1 (5 bases). This CDR3 comprises 15 residues. CDR1 SGHRS and CDR2 YFSETQ come from the germline V gene. V lost 0 bases and J 9 bases, leaving 16 bases between the germline ends.